The text below deals with one TCR beta chain. The antigen remains unidentified. Its ends do not fully match the called genes, so a read error is possible. Looked up from germline, CDR1 is SGHRS and CDR2 is YFSETQ. This CDR3 region has 13 residues. TCRdb's table, derived via immunoSEQ multiplex PCR, lists solely in-frame clones and lacks some. Counted here are around 82,000 clones, 88% occurring once; the ten biggest clones make up under 0.6%. The data stem from a study of OX40 agonist ivuxolimab in advanced cancers. Study conclusions and caveats: Expanded peripheral T cells had an undetermined antigen specificity.

People who had autoimmune disease history or systemic immunosuppression were excluded. The V call is TRBV5-1, the J call TRBJ2-4; D remains ambiguous. Sequencing used CD4+ or CD8+ T cells sorted from blood, obtained in a trial of the OX40 agonist ivuxolimab. This receptor was taken from an adult with an advanced solid tumor such as melanoma, head and neck, liver or kidney cancer. The CDR3 DNA reads TGCGCCAGCAGCTTGAGAGCCGAAAACATTCAGTACTTC. It specifies CASSLRAENIQYF.